This is a list of T cell receptor beta chains from one sample in a study of control samples from healthy donors and cancer patients. Using immunoSEQ multiplex PCR, the repertoire was profiled, and TCRdb retains in-frame clones only, with some absent. The data show 190,000 or so clones, with 80% to 95% seen just once and roughly 1.5% held by the top ten. The sequenced sample was blood. The receptors shown here come from a young man in good health. Both conserved end residues are part of each CDR3. A D gene is named only where the DNA matches it firmly.

d_gene: .
v_gene: TRBV5-1
j_gene: TRBJ2-5
CDR3aa: CASSRWAGTGETQYF

d_gene: TRBD1
v_gene: TRBV10-3
j_gene: TRBJ2-2
CDR3aa: CAISASTGEQAGELFF

d_gene: TRBD2
v_gene: TRBV7-3
j_gene: TRBJ2-1
CDR3aa: CASSSRTSGGSSYNEQFF

d_gene: .
v_gene: TRBV12-5
j_gene: TRBJ2-7
CDR3aa: CASGYRTVYEQYF

d_gene: .
v_gene: TRBV3-1/TRBV3-2
j_gene: TRBJ1-1
CDR3aa: CASSQGGSAMNTEAFF

d_gene: TRBD1
v_gene: TRBV7-2
j_gene: TRBJ2-7
CDR3aa: CASSFTGTGYEQYF

d_gene: .
v_gene: TRBV6-5
j_gene: TRBJ1-6
CDR3aa: CASSLDSSYNSPLHF

d_gene: TRBD1
v_gene: TRBV18
j_gene: TRBJ1-1
CDR3aa: CASSSRTGGITEAFF

d_gene: .
v_gene: TRBV5-1
j_gene: TRBJ2-1
CDR3aa: CASSSGSGTNNEQFF

d_gene: .
v_gene: TRBV30
j_gene: TRBJ1-2
CDR3aa: CAWSRVANYGYTF

d_gene: .
v_gene: TRBV19
j_gene: TRBJ2-2
CDR3aa: CASSPNGNTGELFF

d_gene: .
v_gene: TRBV7-8
j_gene: TRBJ1-1
CDR3aa: CASSLGTSEAFF

d_gene: TRBD2
v_gene: TRBV18
j_gene: TRBJ2-3
CDR3aa: CASSLDLRLAGDTDTQYF

d_gene: .
v_gene: TRBV6-2/TRBV6-3
j_gene: TRBJ1-2
CDR3aa: CASSYSPEGGYTF

d_gene: .
v_gene: TRBV6-5
j_gene: TRBJ1-6
CDR3aa: CASSDPRGSSPLHF

d_gene: .
v_gene: TRBV24-1
j_gene: TRBJ1-1
CDR3aa: CATSDSTVNTEAFF

d_gene: .
v_gene: TRBV30
j_gene: TRBJ1-1
CDR3aa: CAWNIPVNTEAFF

d_gene: .
v_gene: TRBV29-1
j_gene: TRBJ1-1
CDR3aa: CSARSGGGTEAFF

d_gene: .
v_gene: TRBV7-3
j_gene: TRBJ1-5
CDR3aa: CASSPAGNQPQHF

d_gene: .
v_gene: TRBV5-6
j_gene: TRBJ1-1
CDR3aa: CASSLVTGSEWVYTEAFF

d_gene: .
v_gene: TRBV7-9
j_gene: TRBJ2-7
CDR3aa: CASSHSGFYEQYF

d_gene: TRBD1
v_gene: TRBV7-8
j_gene: TRBJ2-3
CDR3aa: CASSSLTGGSDTQYF

d_gene: .
v_gene: TRBV30
j_gene: TRBJ1-1
CDR3aa: CAWSGQLNTEAFF

d_gene: .
v_gene: TRBV5-6
j_gene: TRBJ1-1
CDR3aa: CASSRRRDMNTEAFF

d_gene: .
v_gene: TRBV10-2
j_gene: TRBJ2-7
CDR3aa: CASSEGLGYEQYF

d_gene: .
v_gene: TRBV6-5
j_gene: TRBJ1-4
CDR3aa: CASTSGLGYNEKLFF

d_gene: .
v_gene: TRBV2
j_gene: TRBJ1-2
CDR3aa: CASSRKEGTPRGYGYTF

d_gene: .
v_gene: TRBV19
j_gene: TRBJ1-1
CDR3aa: CASSIGQSSEAFF

d_gene: .
v_gene: TRBV5-4
j_gene: TRBJ2-3
CDR3aa: CASSLARSDTQYF

d_gene: TRBD2
v_gene: TRBV3-1/TRBV3-2
j_gene: TRBJ2-7
CDR3aa: CASSQHGTTLSYEQYF

d_gene: .
v_gene: TRBV2
j_gene: TRBJ1-2
CDR3aa: CASIERGYTF

d_gene: .
v_gene: TRBV24-1
j_gene: TRBJ2-7
CDR3aa: CATSKGRGLYEQYF

d_gene: TRBD1
v_gene: TRBV10-3
j_gene: TRBJ1-2
CDR3aa: CAISAGTGGVSGYTF

d_gene: .
v_gene: TRBV10-3
j_gene: TRBJ1-1
CDR3aa: CAISESSLSGGEAFF

d_gene: .
v_gene: TRBV3-1/TRBV3-2
j_gene: TRBJ1-3
CDR3aa: CASSWTDSSGNTIYF

d_gene: .
v_gene: TRBV7-2
j_gene: TRBJ1-2
CDR3aa: CASSIRDPTIYGYTF

d_gene: TRBD2
v_gene: TRBV24-1
j_gene: TRBJ2-1
CDR3aa: CATSDSRLASGGHYNEQFF